This record covers a single T cell receptor (beta chain). The antigen is unknown. One entry per CDR3 protein, called by TCRdb with MiXCR from the 5' RACE reads. In the table there are hundreds of thousands of distinct CDR3 sequences, 15% to 20% of which are singletons. The record originates from a study of T-cell memory formation after mild COVID-19. Overall study results and limits: Contracting clones from day 15 to 85 showed balanced CD4/CD8; later expanders favored CD4+. A subset of responding clones appeared in pre-infection memory, suggesting cross-reactive memory joined. A second wave of clones peaked on day 37, and their SARS-CoV-2 specificity went unconfirmed.

The sequenced sample was PBMCs or a T cell subset sorted from them (not recorded which). The receptor comes from an adult woman who had mild COVID-19 (a few samples of this study predate the infection). Cell type and time point are not known.

The DNA for the CDR3 is TGTGCCAGCAGCACCCACAGCGTCAGCTTGAACACTGAAGCTTTCTTT. Translating gives CASSTHSVSLNTEAFF. The chain links TRBV7-9 to TRBJ1-1; no clear D gene. The germline V gene encodes CDR1 SEHNR and CDR2 FQNEAQ (reference sequence). V dropped 5 bases and J dropped 0 bases, with 16 bases sitting between them. The CDR3 length is 16 residues.